Below, one T cell receptor beta chain is given with its context. Its matching antigen is unknown. A constant-region primer primed TCR beta cDNA synthesis from about 0.55 ug of total RNA. Construction of TCR beta libraries relied on three successive nested multiplex PCR rounds employing slightly modified ARM-PCR. In the first two PCR rounds, TRBV1-TRBV30 forward primers were paired with a C-beta reverse primer, and each round lasted about 10 cycles. In TCRdb, the multiplex PCR reads were re-called with MiXCR into one record per CDR3 protein. Of roughly 49,000 distinct CDR3 sequences listed, around 82% are singletons. The data were obtained in a study of tumor-infiltrating lymphocytes in primary liver carcinoma. Overall study findings and caveats: Tumor tissue displayed a significantly greater top-250-clone fraction than blood (p = 0.039). Merely about 7-24% of top clones occurred in all five tumor regions.

Germline CDR1 is SGHTA and CDR2 is FQGTGA. The V gene lost 3 bases and the J gene lost 4 bases, with 15 bases spanning the gap. The CDR3 spans 15 residues. Taking roughly 20-32 mg of unsorted bulk tissue, the authors co-extracted RNA and DNA. The source is a man aged 35 to 55 with primary liver carcinoma and hepatitis B virus infection. This chain uses TRBV7-3 with TRBJ2-5, with a tentative D call TRBD2 (6 bases). The sample comprised liver tumor tissue from sampling region 5. Subset described: tumor region T5, tumor centre. The CDR3 spells CASSFGTGLGETQYF. The CDR3, as DNA: TGTGCCAGCAGCTTCGGGACGGGACTTGGAGAGACCCAGTACTTC.